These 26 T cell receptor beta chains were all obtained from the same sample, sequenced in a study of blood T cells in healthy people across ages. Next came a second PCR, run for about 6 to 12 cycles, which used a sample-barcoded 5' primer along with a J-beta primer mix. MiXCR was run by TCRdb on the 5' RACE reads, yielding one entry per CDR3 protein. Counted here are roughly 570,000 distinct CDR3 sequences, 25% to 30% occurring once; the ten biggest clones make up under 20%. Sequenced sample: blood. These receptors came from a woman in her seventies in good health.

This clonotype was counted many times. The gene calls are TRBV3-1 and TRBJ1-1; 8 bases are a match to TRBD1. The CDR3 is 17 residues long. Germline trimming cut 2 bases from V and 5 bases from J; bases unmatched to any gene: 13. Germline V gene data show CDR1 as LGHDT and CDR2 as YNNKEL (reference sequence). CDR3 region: CASSQLPPGQGETEAFF. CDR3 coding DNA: TGTGCCAGCAGCCAATTACCCCCCGGACAGGGCGAAACTGAAGCTTTCTTT.

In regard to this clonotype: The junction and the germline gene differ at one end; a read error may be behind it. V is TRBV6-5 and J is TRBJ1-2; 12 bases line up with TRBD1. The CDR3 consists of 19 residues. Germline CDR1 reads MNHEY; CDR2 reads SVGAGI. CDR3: CASSYSGTGGSLSDYGCTF. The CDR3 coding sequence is TGTGCCAGCAGTTATTCCGGGACAGGGGGCTCTCTTTCTGACTATGGCTGCACCTTC.

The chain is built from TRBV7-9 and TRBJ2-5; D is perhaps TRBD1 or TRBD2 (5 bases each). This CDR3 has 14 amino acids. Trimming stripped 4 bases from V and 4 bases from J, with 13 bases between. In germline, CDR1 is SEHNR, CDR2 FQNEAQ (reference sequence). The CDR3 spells CASSSHRDGETQYF. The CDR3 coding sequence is TGTGCCAGCAGCTCCCACCGGGACGGAGAGACCCAGTACTTC.

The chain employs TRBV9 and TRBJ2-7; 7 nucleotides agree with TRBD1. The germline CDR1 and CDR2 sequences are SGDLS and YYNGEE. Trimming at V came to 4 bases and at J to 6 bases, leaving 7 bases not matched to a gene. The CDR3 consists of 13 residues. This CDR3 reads CASSPTYRGEQYF. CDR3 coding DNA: TGTGCCAGCAGCCCGACCTACAGGGGCGAGCAGTACTTC. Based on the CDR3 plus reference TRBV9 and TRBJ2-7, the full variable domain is DSGVTQTPKHLITATGQRVTLRCSPRSGDLSVYWYQQSLDQGLQFLIQYYNGEERAKGNILERFSAQQFPDLHSELNLSSLELGDSALYFCASSPTYRGEQYFGPGTRLTVT.

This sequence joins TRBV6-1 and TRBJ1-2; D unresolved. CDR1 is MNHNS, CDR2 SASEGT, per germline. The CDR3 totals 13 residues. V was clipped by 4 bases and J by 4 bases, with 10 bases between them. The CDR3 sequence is CASSARRTYGYTF. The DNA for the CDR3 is TGTGCCAGCAGTGCGCGACGGACCTATGGCTACACCTTC.

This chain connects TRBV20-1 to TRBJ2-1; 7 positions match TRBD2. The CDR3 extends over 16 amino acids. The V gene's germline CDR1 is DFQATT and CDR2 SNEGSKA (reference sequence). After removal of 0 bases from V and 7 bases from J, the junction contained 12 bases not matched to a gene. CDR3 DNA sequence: TGCAGTGCTAGAGAGAGAGGGAGGGGCACGCCTAATGAGCAGTTCTTC. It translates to CSARERGRGTPNEQFF.

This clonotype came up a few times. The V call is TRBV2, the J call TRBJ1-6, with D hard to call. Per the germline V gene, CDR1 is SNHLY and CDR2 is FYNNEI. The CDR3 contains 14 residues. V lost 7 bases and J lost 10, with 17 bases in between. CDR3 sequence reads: CASMGWREGSPLHF. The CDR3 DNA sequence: TGTGCCAGCATGGGGTGGAGGGAAGGGTCACCCCTCCACTTT.

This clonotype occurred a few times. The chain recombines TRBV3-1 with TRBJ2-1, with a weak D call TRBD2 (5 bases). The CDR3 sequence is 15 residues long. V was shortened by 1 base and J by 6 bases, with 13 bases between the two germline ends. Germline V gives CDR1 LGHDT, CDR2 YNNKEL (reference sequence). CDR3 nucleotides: TGTGCCAGCAGCCAAGGGACTGCCGGTGGCAATGAGCAGTTCTTC. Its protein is CASSQGTAGGNEQFF.

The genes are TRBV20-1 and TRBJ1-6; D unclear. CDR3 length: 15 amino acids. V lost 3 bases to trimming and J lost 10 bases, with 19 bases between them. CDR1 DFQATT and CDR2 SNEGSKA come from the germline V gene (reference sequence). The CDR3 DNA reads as TGCAGTGCTAGCCCGGGCACCGGCGGGAGATCACCCCTCCACTTT. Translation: CSASPGTGGRSPLHF.

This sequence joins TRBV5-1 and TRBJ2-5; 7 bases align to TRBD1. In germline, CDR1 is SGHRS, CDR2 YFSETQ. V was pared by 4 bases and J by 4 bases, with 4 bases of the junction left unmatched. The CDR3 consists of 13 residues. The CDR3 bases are TGCGCCAGCAGCCCTTACAGGGGAGAGACCCAGTACTTC. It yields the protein CASSPYRGETQYF.

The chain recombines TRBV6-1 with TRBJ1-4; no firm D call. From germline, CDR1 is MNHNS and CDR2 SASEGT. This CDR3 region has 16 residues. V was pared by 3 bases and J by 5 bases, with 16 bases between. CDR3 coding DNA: TGTGCCAGCAGTGAGGGAGTGAGGAGGGCAAATGAAAAACTGTTTTTT. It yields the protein CASSEGVRRANEKLFF.

CDR3 amino acids: CSASTSDEQFF. In DNA, the CDR3 is TGCAGTGCTAGCACTTCCGATGAGCAGTTCTTC. The chain uses TRBV20-1 and TRBJ2-1; no clear D. Trimming took off 3 bases at V and 8 bases at J, with 8 bases between the two ends. The CDR3 sequence is 11 residues long. The V gene's germline CDR1 is DFQATT and CDR2 SNEGSKA (reference sequence).

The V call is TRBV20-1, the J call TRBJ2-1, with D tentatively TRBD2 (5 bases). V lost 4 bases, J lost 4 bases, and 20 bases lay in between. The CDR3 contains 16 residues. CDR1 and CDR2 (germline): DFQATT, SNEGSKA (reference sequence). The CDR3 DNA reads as TGCAGTGCTATGGGGATGGGAGCGGAGGCTTACAATGAGCAGTTCTTC. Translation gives CSAMGMGAEAYNEQFF.

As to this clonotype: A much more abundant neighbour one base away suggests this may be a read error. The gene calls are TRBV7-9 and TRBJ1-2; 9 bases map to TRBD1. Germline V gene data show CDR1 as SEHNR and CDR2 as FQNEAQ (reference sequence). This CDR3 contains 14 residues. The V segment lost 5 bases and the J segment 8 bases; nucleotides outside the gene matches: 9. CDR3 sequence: CASSPTGQGGGYTF. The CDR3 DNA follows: TGTGCCAGCAGCCCGACGGGACAGGGTGGCGGCTACACCTTC.

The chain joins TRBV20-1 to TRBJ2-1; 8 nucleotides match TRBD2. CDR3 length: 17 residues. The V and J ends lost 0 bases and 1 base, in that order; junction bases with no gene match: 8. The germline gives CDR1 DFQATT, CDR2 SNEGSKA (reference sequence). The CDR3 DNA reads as TGCAGTGCTAGAGATCCGGCTGCGGGGGGTTCCTACAATGAGCAGTTCTTC. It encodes CSARDPAAGGSYNEQFF.

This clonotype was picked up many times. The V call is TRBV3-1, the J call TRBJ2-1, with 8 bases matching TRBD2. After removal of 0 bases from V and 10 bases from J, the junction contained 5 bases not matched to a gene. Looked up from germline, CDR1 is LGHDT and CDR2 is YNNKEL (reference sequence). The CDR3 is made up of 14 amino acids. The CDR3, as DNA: TGTGCCAGCAGCCAAGATAGGGCTAGCGGGGAGCAGTTCTTC. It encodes CASSQDRASGEQFF.

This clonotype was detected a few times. In DNA form, the CDR3 reads TGTGCCAGCAGTTTAGTGGCCGGGGGGAAAGAGACCCAGTACTTC. This sequence encodes CASSLVAGGKETQYF. The genes are TRBV12-3 or TRBV12-4 and TRBJ2-5, with 7 bases matching TRBD2. This CDR3 contains 15 residues. Losses at the gene ends were 1 base for V and 3 bases for J; bases not matched to a gene: 5.

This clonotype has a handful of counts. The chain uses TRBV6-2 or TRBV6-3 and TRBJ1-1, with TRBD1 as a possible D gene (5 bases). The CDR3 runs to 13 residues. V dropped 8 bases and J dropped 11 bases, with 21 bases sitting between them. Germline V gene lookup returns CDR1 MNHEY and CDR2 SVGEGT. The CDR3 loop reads CASHSDLQGSAFF. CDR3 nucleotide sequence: TGTGCCAGCCACTCAGATTTGCAGGGTTCGGCTTTCTTT.

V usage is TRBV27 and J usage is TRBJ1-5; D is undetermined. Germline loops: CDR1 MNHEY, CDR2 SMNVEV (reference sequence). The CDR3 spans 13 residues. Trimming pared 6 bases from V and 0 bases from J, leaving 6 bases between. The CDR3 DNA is TGTGCCAGCAGACCAAGTAGCAATCAGCCCCAGCATTTT. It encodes CASRPSSNQPQHF.

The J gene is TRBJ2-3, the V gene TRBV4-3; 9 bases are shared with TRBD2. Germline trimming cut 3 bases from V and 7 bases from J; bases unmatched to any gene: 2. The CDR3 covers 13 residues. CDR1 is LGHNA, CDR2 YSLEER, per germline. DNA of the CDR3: TGCGCCAGCAGCCAGCGGGGGGGGCATACGCAGTATTTT. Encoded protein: CASSQRGGHTQYF.

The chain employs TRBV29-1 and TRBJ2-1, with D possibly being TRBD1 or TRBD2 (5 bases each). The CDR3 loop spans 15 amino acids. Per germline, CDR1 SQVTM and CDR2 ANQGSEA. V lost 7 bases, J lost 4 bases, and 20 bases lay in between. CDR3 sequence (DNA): TGCAGCGCCCGGACCGGGACGGACATTTACAATGAGCAGTTCTTC. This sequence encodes CSARTGTDIYNEQFF.

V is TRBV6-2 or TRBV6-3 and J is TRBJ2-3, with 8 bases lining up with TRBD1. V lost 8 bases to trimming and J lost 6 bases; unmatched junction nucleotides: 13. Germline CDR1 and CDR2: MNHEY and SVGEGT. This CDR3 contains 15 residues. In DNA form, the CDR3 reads TGTGCCAGCGGACCGGACAGGGTCCGGGTGGATACGCAGTATTTT. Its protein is CASGPDRVRVDTQYF.

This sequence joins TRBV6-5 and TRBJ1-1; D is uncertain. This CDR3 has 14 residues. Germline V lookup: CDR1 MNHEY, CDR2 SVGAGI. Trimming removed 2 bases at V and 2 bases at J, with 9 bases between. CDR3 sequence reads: CASSYGRANTEAFF. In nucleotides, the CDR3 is TGTGCCAGCAGTTACGGGCGGGCAAACACTGAAGCTTTCTTT.

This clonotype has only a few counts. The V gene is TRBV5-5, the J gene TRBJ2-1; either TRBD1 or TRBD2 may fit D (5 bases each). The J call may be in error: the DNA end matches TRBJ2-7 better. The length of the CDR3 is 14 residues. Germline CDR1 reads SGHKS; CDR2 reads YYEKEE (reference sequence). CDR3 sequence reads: CASSPGTGPGEQYF. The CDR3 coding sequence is TGTGCCAGCAGCCCCGGGACGGGACCCGGGGAGCAGTACTTC.

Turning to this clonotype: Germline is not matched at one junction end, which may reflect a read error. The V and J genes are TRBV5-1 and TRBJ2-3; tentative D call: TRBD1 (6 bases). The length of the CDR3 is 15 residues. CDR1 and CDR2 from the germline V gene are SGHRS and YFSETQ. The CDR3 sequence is CVSRQDVKGTDTQYF. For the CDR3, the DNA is TGCGTCAGCAGACAGGACGTAAAGGGCACAGATACGCAGTATTTT.

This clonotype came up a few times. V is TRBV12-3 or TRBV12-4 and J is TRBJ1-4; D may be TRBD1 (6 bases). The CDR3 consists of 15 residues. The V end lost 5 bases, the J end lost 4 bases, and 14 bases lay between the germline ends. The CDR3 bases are TGTGCCAGCAGTCAGACCGGGACACGTAATGAAAAACTGTTTTTT. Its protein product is CASSQTGTRNEKLFF.